What follows is one T cell receptor beta chain and its context. This entry is derived from a study of cytomegalovirus exposure and HLA in healthy donors. CDR1 and CDR2 from the germline V gene are SNHLY and FYNNEI. V dropped 6 bases and J dropped 5 bases, with 16 bases sitting between them. The CDR3 length is 14 residues. Researchers ran the PCR with 60 Vbeta and 13 Jbeta primers. Some clones are missing from TCRdb's copy, which holds only in-frame ones; the method was immunoSEQ multiplex PCR. Altogether about 160,000 clones are present, approximately 72% being singletons, with the ten largest covering over 2%.

The TCR sequence derives from a female donor in good health and CMV-seronegative. Specimen: PBMCs. The chain couples TRBV2 to TRBJ1-1, with D possibly matching TRBD1 (6 bases). The CDR3 sequence: CASSEGDEGTEAFF. CDR3 nucleotide sequence: TGTGCCAGCAGCGAGGGGGATGAAGGGACTGAAGCTTTCTTT.